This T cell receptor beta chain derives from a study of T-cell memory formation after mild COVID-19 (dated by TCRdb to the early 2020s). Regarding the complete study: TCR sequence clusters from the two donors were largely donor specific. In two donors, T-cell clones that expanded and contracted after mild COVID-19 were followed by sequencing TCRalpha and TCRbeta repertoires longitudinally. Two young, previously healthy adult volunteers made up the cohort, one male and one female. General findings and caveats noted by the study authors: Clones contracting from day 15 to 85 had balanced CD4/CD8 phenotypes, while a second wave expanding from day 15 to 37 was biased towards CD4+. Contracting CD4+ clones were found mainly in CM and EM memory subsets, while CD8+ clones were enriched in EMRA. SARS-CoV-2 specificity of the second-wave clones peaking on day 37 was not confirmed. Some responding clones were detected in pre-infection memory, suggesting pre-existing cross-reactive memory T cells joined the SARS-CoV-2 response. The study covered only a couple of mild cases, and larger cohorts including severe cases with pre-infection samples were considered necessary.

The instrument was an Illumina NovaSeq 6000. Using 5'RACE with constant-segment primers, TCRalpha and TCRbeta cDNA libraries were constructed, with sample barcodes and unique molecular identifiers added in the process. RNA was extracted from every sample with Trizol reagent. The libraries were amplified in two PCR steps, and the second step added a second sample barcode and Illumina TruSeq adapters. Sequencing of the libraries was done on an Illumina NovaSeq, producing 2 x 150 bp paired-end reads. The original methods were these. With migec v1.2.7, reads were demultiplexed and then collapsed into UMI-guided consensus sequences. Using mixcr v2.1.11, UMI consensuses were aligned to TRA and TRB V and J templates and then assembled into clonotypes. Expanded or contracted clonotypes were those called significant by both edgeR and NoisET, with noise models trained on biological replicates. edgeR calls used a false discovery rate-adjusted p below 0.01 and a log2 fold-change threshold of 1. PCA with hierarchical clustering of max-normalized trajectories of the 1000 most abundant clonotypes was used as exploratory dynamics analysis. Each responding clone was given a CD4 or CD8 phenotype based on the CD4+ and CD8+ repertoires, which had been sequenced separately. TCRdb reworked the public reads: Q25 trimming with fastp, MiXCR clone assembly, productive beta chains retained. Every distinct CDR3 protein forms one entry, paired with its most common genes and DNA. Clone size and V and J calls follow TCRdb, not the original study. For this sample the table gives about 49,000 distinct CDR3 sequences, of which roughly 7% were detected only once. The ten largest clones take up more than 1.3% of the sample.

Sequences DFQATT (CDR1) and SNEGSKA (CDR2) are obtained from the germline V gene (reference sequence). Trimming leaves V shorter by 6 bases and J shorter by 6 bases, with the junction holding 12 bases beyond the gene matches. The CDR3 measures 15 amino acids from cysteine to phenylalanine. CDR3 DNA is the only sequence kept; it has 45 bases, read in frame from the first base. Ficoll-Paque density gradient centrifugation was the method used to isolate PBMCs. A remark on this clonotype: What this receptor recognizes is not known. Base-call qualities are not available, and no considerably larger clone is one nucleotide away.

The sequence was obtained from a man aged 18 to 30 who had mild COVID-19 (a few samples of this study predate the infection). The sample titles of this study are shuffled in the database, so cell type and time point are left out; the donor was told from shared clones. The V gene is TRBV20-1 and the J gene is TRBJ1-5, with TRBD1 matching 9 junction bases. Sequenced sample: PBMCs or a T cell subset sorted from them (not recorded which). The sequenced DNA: TGCAGTGCAGGCCCGGGACAGGGAGTGGCTCAGCCCCAGCATTTT. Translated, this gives CSAGPGQGVAQPQHF.